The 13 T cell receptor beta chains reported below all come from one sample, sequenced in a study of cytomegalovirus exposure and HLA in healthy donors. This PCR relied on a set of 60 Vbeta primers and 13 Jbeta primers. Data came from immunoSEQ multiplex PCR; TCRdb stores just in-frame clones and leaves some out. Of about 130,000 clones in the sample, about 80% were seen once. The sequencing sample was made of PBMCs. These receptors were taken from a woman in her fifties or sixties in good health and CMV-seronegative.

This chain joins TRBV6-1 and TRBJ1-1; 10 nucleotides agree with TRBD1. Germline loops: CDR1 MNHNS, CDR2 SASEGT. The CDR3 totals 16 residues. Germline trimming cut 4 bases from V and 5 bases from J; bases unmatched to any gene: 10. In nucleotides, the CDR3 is TGTGCCAGCAGTGCCCGACAGGGGGCCTCTAGGACTGAAGCTTTCTTT. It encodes CASSARQGASRTEAFF.

The CDR3 bases are TGTGCCAGCAGCGTAGAAACGGACACTGAAGCTTTCTTT. Its protein is CASSVETDTEAFF. The chain uses TRBV9 and TRBJ1-1; no clear D gene. This CDR3 is 13 amino acids long. V was trimmed by 0 bases and J by 3 bases, leaving 6 bases between them. The germline V gene has CDR1 SGDLS and CDR2 YYNGEE.

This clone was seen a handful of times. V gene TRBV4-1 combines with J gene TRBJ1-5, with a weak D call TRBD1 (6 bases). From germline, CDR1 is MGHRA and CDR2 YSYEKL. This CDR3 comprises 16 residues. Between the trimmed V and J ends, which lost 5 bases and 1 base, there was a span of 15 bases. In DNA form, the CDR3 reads TGCGCCAGCAGCATAAACCCAGGGGACAGCAATCAGCCCCAGCATTTT. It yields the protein CASSINPGDSNQPQHF.

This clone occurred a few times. CDR3 DNA: TGCGCCAGCAGCCAAGATGACTCGGGGGGTGAAAAACTGTTTTTT. Its protein product is CASSQDDSGGEKLFF. The genes are TRBV4-1 and TRBJ1-4, with D perhaps TRBD1 (5 bases). V was shortened by 0 bases and J by 7 bases, with 12 bases between the two germline ends. CDR1 MGHRA and CDR2 YSYEKL come from the germline V gene. The CDR3 runs 15 residues.

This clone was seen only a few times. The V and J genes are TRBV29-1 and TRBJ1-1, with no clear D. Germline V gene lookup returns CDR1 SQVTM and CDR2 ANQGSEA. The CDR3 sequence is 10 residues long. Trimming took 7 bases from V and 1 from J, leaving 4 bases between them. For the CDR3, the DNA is TGCAGCGGGAGGAACACTGAAGCTTTCTTT. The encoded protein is CSGRNTEAFF.

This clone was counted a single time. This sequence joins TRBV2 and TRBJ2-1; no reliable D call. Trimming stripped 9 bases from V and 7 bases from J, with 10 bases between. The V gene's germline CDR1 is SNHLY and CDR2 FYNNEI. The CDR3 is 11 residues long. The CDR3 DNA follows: TGTGCCAGGGATATCGGGAATGAGCAGTTCTTC. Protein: CARDIGNEQFF.

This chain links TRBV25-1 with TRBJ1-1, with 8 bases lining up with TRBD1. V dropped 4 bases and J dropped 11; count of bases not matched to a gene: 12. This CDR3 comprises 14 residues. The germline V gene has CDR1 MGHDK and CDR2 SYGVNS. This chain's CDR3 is CASSGRNPGGWAFF. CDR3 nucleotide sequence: TGTGCCAGCAGTGGAAGAAACCCAGGGGGCTGGGCTTTCTTT.

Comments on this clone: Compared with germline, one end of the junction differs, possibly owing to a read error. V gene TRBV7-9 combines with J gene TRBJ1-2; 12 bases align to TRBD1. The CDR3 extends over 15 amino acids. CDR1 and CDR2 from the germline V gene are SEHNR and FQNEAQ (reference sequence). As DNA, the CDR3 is TGTGCCAGCAGCTTGGGACAGGGGGCGAACTATGGCTACCCCTTC. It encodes CASSLGQGANYGYPF. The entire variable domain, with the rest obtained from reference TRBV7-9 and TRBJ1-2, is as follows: DTGVSQNPRHKITKRGQNVTFRCDPISEHNRLYWYRQTLGQGPEFLTYFQNEAQLEKSRLLSDRFSAERPKGSFSTLEIQRTEQGDSAMYLCASSLGQGANYGYPFGSGTRLTVV.

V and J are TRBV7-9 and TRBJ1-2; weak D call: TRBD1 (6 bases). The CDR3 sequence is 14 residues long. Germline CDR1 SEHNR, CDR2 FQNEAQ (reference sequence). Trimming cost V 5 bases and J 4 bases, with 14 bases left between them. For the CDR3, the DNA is TGTGCCAGCAGCCCAGCGGGGGGCCTCTATGGCTACACCTTC. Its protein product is CASSPAGGLYGYTF.

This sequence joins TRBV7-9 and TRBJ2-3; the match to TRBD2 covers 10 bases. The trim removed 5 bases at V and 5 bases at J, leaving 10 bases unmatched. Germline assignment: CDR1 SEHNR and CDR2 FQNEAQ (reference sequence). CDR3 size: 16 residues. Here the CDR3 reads CASSPPGTSVRDTQYF. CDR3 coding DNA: TGTGCCAGCAGCCCGCCAGGGACTAGCGTCCGAGATACGCAGTATTTT.

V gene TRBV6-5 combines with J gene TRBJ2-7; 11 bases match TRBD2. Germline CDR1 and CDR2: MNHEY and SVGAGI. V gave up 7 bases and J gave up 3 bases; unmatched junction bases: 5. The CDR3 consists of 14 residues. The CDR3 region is CASKPGLADYEQYV. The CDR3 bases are TGTGCCAGCAAACCGGGACTAGCGGACTACGAGCAGTACGTC.

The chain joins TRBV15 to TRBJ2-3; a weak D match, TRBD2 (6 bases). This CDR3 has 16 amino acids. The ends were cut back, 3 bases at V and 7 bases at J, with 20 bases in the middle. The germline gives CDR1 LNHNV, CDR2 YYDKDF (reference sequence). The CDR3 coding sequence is TGTGCCACCAGCAGCCGGCCGGGACTTCCCCTCCATACGCAGTATTTT. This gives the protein CATSSRPGLPLHTQYF.

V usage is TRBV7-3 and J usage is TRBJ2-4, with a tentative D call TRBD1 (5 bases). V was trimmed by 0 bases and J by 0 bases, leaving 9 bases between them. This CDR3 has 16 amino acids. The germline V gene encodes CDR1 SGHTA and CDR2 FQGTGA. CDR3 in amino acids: CASSLTGALAKNIQYF. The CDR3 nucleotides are TGTGCCAGCAGCTTAACTGGGGCCCTAGCCAAAAACATTCAGTACTTC. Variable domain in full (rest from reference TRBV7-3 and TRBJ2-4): GAGVSQTPSNKVTEKGKYVELRCDPISGHTALYWYRQSLGQGPEFLIYFQGTGAADDSGLPNDRFFAVRPEGSVSTLKIQRTERGDSAVYLCASSLTGALAKNIQYFGAGTRLSVL.